This T cell receptor (beta chain) derives from a study of OX40 agonist ivuxolimab in advanced cancers. Study-level background: The patients received ivuxolimab by intravenous route every 2 weeks at 0.01 to 10 mg/kg. Partial responses occurred in three patients (one hepatocellular carcinoma, two cutaneous melanoma). Study conclusions and caveats: The mean number of expanded clones was higher in CD8+ T cells than in CD4+. There were also nonresponders showing low normalized T-cell clonal expansion.

On this clone: The antigen remains unidentified.

The J segment lost 3 bases and the V segment lost 6 bases, leaving 9 bases of the junction unmatched. The CDR3 is made up of 15 amino acids. Germline CDR1 reads LNHDA; CDR2 reads SQIVND (reference sequence). The protocol was immunoSEQ multiplex PCR, while the TCRdb copy is restricted to in-frame clones and leaves out a portion. The table records about 94,000 clones, roughly 91% of them present only once. Source: CD4+ or CD8+ T cells sorted from blood, taken in a trial of the OX40 agonist ivuxolimab. This rearrangement joins TRBV19 to TRBJ2-7, with TRBD1 identical over 9 bases. The receptor's source is an adult with an advanced solid tumor such as melanoma, head and neck, liver or kidney cancer. The CDR3 sequence is CASRGRGQGGYEQYF. The CDR3 coding sequence is TGTGCCAGTAGGGGAAGGGGACAGGGAGGCTACGAGCAGTACTTC.